Listed here are 10 T cell receptor beta chains from one sample, sequenced in a study of tumor-infiltrating lymphocytes in primary liver carcinoma listed by TCRdb under 2017. Without any cell sorting, total RNA and DNA were co-extracted from approximately 22-30 mg of bulk tissue using the AllPrep DNA/RNA mini kit. TCRdb records Illumina HiSeq 2500 as the sequencer. A constant-region primer and ProtoScript II reverse transcriptase were used to reverse-transcribe TCRbeta-specific cDNA from roughly 500 ng total RNA. TCRbeta libraries were built with three nested multiplex PCR rounds, a slightly modified ARM-PCR procedure. Each of the first two PCR rounds ran for around 10 cycles using multiplex TRBV1-TRBV30 forward primers together with a Cbeta reverse primer. TCRdb reran the public reads through fastp at Q25 and MiXCR, keeping productive beta chains. Here each entry gathers all rows of one CDR3 protein and keeps the most common genes and DNA. This sample has tens of thousands of distinct CDR3 sequences in its table, and approximately 70% of those were observed once. Approximately 26% of the sample rests with the top ten.

Sequencing used tumor-adjacent normal liver tissue. The source of these receptors is a man aged 40-50 years with primary liver carcinoma and hepatitis B virus infection.

This clonotype showed up just once. A much larger clone differs from this one at a single base, so this may be a read error. The chain combines TRBV28 with TRBJ1-2; possibly TRBD1 for D (5 bases). The germline CDR1 and CDR2 sequences are MDHEN and SYDVKM. The CDR3 totals 13 residues. The DNA for the CDR3 is TGTGTCAGCGATGACAGCTCTAACTATGGCTACACCTTC. This gives the protein CVSDDSSNYGYTF.

The rearrangement links TRBV12-3 or TRBV12-4 to TRBJ1-1; TRBD1 agrees at 10 bases. V lost 7 bases and J lost 6; bases outside the gene matches: 11. The CDR3 is 15 residues long. The CDR3 DNA sequence: TGTGCCAGCAAGTTAACCGGACAGGGGGGCTCTGAAGCTTTCTTT. As protein: CASKLTGQGGSEAFF.

This clonotype was detected only once. The junction differs from germline at one of its ends, possibly a read error. The chain employs TRBV6-5 and TRBJ2-2, with a possible D match to TRBD1 (5 bases). The CDR3 covers 15 residues. The V gene's germline CDR1 is MNHEY and CDR2 SVGAGI. The CDR3 region has the DNA TGTGTCAGCAGTAACAGGTCCGTCAGGCCCGGGGAGCTGTTTTTT. This translates into CVSSNRSVRPGELFF.

As concerns this clonotype: A much larger clone lies one base from this, so it may be a read error. The chain has TRBV24-1 and TRBJ2-1; 9 nucleotides align to TRBD1. The germline gives CDR1 KGHDR, CDR2 SFDVKD. The CDR3 extends over 17 amino acids. The CDR3 region is CATSAGTGPRIGNEQVF. DNA of the CDR3: TGTGCCACCAGTGCCGGGACAGGGCCACGTATTGGTAATGAGCAGGTCTTC.

In the case of this clonotype: The CDR3 end shows no conserved phenylalanine or tryptophan, and so a read error is likely. The chain employs TRBV7-8 and TRBJ2-1, with D maybe TRBD2 (5 bases). This CDR3 spans 18 amino acids. Germline V gene sequence: CDR1 SGHVS, CDR2 FQNEAQ. Here the CDR3 DNA reads TGTACCAGCAGCCCGCTTGGAGGATCAGCGGTCTCCTACAATGAGCAGTTCCTC. Residues: CTSSPLGGSAVSYNEQFL.

J is TRBJ1-5 and V is TRBV4-1; the D is unclear. There are 17 residues in the CDR3. V was clipped by 0 bases and J by 4 bases, with 16 bases between them. Looked up from germline, CDR1 is MGHRA and CDR2 is YSYEKL. The CDR3 loop is CASSQDLWLSANQPQHF. CDR3 nucleotides: TGCGCCAGCAGCCAAGATTTATGGCTATCGGCGAATCAGCCCCAGCATTTT.

For this clonotype: Sequence at one end of the junction differs from germline and may be a read error. The chain combines TRBV11-2 with TRBJ2-5; a possible D gene is TRBD2 (5 bases). CDR3 size: 18 residues. Germline lookup yields CDR1 SGHAT and CDR2 FQNNGV. CDR3 residues: CTSILARLALGKKEIQYF. The CDR3 bases are TGTACCAGCATCTTAGCGAGGCTAGCCCTGGGAAAAAAAGAGATCCAGTACTTC.

To note about this clonotype: An end of the junction differs from the germline gene, which may be a read error. The chain is built from TRBV6-5 and TRBJ1-2; weak D call: TRBD1 (5 bases). The germline CDR1 and CDR2 sequences are MNHEY and SVGAGI. This CDR3 is 14 amino acids long. CDR3 DNA: TGTGCCAGTAGACGGGACGGCCCTAACTATTGCTACACCTTC. It translates to CASRRDGPNYCYTF.

This clonotype was recorded at least ten times. The chain carries TRBV28 and TRBJ1-5; the D gene is possibly TRBD1 (6 bases). V gave up 5 bases and J gave up 3 bases, with 20 bases separating them. Germline V gene data show CDR1 as MDHEN and CDR2 as SYDVKM. The CDR3 extends over 17 amino acids. CDR3: CASSPIGGGTINQPQHF. DNA of the CDR3: TGTGCCAGCAGTCCTATCGGGGGCGGGACAATCAATCAGCCCCAGCATTTT.

By its share, this clonotype is medium-sized. The chain joins TRBV6-1 to TRBJ1-2; D not resolved. The germline CDR1 and CDR2 sequences are MNHNS and SASEGT. The CDR3 covers 16 residues. V lost 1 base to trimming and J lost 3 bases, with 15 bases between them. CDR3 in amino acids: CASSEGVGRPDYGYTF. The DNA of the CDR3 is TGTGCCAGCAGTGAAGGTGTCGGCAGACCTGACTATGGCTACACCTTC.